Following are 30 T cell receptor beta chains from one sample sequenced in a study of T cells in women clearing cervical HPV infection. Sequencing was performed with immunoSEQ multiplex PCR; in TCRdb, only in-frame clones are kept and a portion is missing. Seen in this sample are about 37,000 clones; the ten most common clones hold 1.5% to 2%. The sample consisted of blood buffy coat. These receptors were taken from a woman between 18 and 69 years old with a cervical HPV16 infection that either progressed to CIN3+ or cleared (not recorded which).

For this clone: The observed sequence ends 3 residues before the CDR3 terminus, with the missing tail filled in from the germline J gene. This chain links TRBV7-2 with TRBJ1-2; possibly TRBD1 for D (5 bases). The germline V gene encodes CDR1 SGHTA and CDR2 FQGNSA. The CDR3 is 14 residues long. Partial CDR3 DNA: TGTGCCAGCAGCTTAGCTGCGGGGCCCTACGAC. Translated: CASSLAAGPYD. The CDR3 in its entirety is CASSLAAGPYDYTF. Using reference TRBV7-2 and TRBJ1-2 for the parts outside the CDR3, the full variable domain is GAGVSQSPSNKVTEKGKDVELRCDPISGHTALYWYRQSLGQGLEFLIYFQGNSAPDKSGLPSDRFSAERTGGSVSTLTIQRTQQEDSAVYLCASSLAAGPYDYTFGSGTRLTVV.

With respect to this clone: The CDR3 end lies 3 residues beyond the end of the read and is filled in from the germline J gene. This chain connects TRBV18 to TRBJ1-2; 9 bases line up with TRBD1. CDR1 KGHSH and CDR2 LQKENI come from the germline V gene. The CDR3 length is 14 residues. The chain's CDR3 is CASSLGQGNNDYTF. The sequenced part of the CDR3 DNA is TGTGCCAGCTCACTGGGACAGGGAAACAATGAC. Full variable domain (missing parts from reference TRBV18 and TRBJ1-2): NAGVMQNPRHLVRRRGQEARLRCSPMKGHSHVYWYRQLPEEGLKFMVYLQKENIIDESGMPKERFSAEFPKEGPSILRIQQVVRGDSAAYFCASSLGQGNNDYTFGSGTRLTVV.

Details on this clone: The sequence runs out 3 residues before the end of the CDR3; the remainder is reconstructed from the germline J gene. The rearrangement links TRBV11-1 to TRBJ2-3, with 12 nucleotides matching TRBD1. In germline, CDR1 is SGHAT, CDR2 FQDESV (reference sequence). The CDR3 extends over 14 amino acids. Incomplete CDR3 DNA: TGTGCCAGCAGCCCGGGACAGGGGGCCGAGGCG. Its translation is CASSPGQGAEA. The CDR3, in full, reads CASSPGQGAEAQYF.

To note about this clone: The CDR3 end lies 3 residues beyond the end of the read and is filled in from the germline J gene. The chain couples TRBV12-3 or TRBV12-4 to TRBJ2-3, with D possibly matching TRBD2 (6 bases). V lost 6 bases and J 8 bases, leaving 15 bases between the germline ends. The CDR3 has 13 amino acids. CDR3 region: CASSTGTVGTQYF. Partial CDR3 DNA: TGTGCCAGCAGCACCGGGACTGTTGGTACG.

Worth noting for this clone: The missing CDR3 end, 3 residues past where the read stops, is filled in from the germline J gene. The chain recombines TRBV14 with TRBJ1-2; tentatively, D is TRBD1 (6 bases). Germline CDR1 and CDR2: SGHDN and FVKESK. V was clipped by 5 bases and J by 6 bases, with 16 bases between them. The CDR3 loop spans 14 amino acids. The sequenced part of the CDR3 DNA is TGTGCCAGCAGCTCTACAGGGTGGGGCGATGGC. This translates into CASSSTGWGDG. In full, the CDR3 reads CASSSTGWGDGYTF.

With respect to this clone: The read comes to an end 3 residues before the CDR3 does, leaving the germline J gene to fill in the end. The V call is TRBV20-1, the J call TRBJ2-7; weak D call: TRBD1 (6 bases). Deletions cut 5 bases from V and 2 bases from J, with 13 bases between. The CDR3 consists of 13 residues. Germline CDR1 is DFQATT and CDR2 is SNEGSKA (reference sequence). CDR3 DNA, as far as it was read: TGCAGTGCTTTCAGACAGGCCACCTACGAG. Protein sequence: CSAFRQATYE. The full CDR3 is CSAFRQATYEQYF.

As for this clone: Read sequence stops 3 residues before the CDR3 end, and the germline J gene provides the missing end. V is TRBV29-1 and J is TRBJ2-3; the match to TRBD1 covers 9 bases. CDR3 size: 15 residues. The germline CDR1 and CDR2 sequences are SQVTM and ANQGSEA. The CDR3 bases that were read are TGCAGCGTCGTAACCGGGACAGGGAGCAATCAGCCG. This translates into CSVVTGTGSNQP. The whole CDR3 protein is CSVVTGTGSNQPQYF.

As for this clone: The DNA ends 3 residues before the CDR3 does, and the rest of the CDR3 is filled in from the germline J gene. V and J are TRBV2 and TRBJ2-1; TRBD2 matches 8 bases. The germline CDR1 and CDR2 sequences are SNHLY and FYNNEI. CDR3 length equals 15 residues. The ends lost 5 bases at V and 3 bases at J; junction bases unmatched: 6. CDR3 region: CASSLAGGNYNEQFF. Partial CDR3 DNA: TGTGCCAGCAGTCTTGCGGGAGGTAACTACAATGAG. The full variable domain, rest sourced from reference TRBV2 and TRBJ2-1, is EPEVTQTPSHQVTQMGQEVILRCVPISNHLYFYWYRQILGQKVEFLVSFYNNEISEKSEIFDDQFSVERPDGSNFTLKIRSTKLEDSAMYFCASSLAGGNYNEQFFGPGTRLTVL.

As concerns this clone: The read terminates 3 residues before the CDR3 end, so the remaining end is supplied by the germline J gene. The chain joins TRBV19 to TRBJ1-2; TRBD1 agrees at 10 bases. This CDR3 is 14 amino acids long. Germline CDR1 LNHDA, CDR2 SQIVND (reference sequence). This CDR3 reads CASSILGQGNIYTF. The part of the CDR3 DNA that was read is TGTGCCAGTAGTATATTGGGACAGGGGAACATC.

The part of the CDR3 DNA that was read is TGCGCCAGCAGTGAGTCTGGGGGGCAAGAGACC. Translating gives CASSESGGQET. The whole CDR3 protein is CASSESGGQETQYF. The chain is built from TRBV10-1 and TRBJ2-5; the D gene is possibly TRBD2 (6 bases). Sequencing ends 3 residues short of the CDR3 end; the germline J gene provides the rest. Germline loops: CDR1 WNHNN, CDR2 SYGVQD (reference sequence). With 0 bases removed from V and 2 bases from J, the gap between germline ends came to 7 bases. The CDR3 runs to 14 residues.

Worth noting for this clone: The observed sequence ends 3 residues before the CDR3 terminus, with the missing tail filled in from the germline J gene. Within the sample, other DNA sequences also encode this same CDR3. The V and J genes are TRBV7-3 and TRBJ1-3, with no clear D. In germline, CDR1 is SGHTA, CDR2 FQGTGA. Trimming pared 3 bases from V and 0 bases from J, leaving 12 bases between. The CDR3 loop spans 16 amino acids. The CDR3 sequence: CASSFGPASSGNTIYF. The covered CDR3 bases are TGTGCCAGCAGCTTTGGGCCTGCCAGCTCTGGAAACACC.

As for this clone: Other DNA sequences from this sample encode an identical CDR3 as well. The part of the CDR3 DNA that was read is TGTGCCAGCAGCCAGGACAGTTACTCTGGAAACACC. This sequence encodes CASSQDSYSGNT. The complete CDR3 protein is CASSQDSYSGNTIYF. The chain carries TRBV11-3 and TRBJ1-3; possible D gene TRBD1, 6 bases. The CDR3 end lies 3 residues beyond the end of the read and is filled in from the germline J gene. Germline V lookup: CDR1 SGHNT, CDR2 YENEEA. Deletions cut 5 bases from V and 0 bases from J, with 11 bases between. The CDR3 is made up of 15 amino acids. Combining the CDR3 with reference TRBV11-3 and TRBJ1-3 gives the whole variable domain EAGVVQSPRYKIIEKKQPVAFWCNPISGHNTLYWYLQNLGQGPELLIRYENEEAVDDSQLPKDRFSAERLKGVDSTLKIQPAELGDSAVYLCASSQDSYSGNTIYFGEGSWLTVV.

Turning to this clone: The read terminates 3 residues ahead of where the CDR3 ends, so the germline J gene completes it. J is TRBJ2-1 and V is TRBV7-9; 8 bases map to TRBD1. Looked up from germline, CDR1 is SEHNR and CDR2 is FQNEAQ (reference sequence). The CDR3 has 15 residues. Trimming cost V 0 bases and J 7 bases; bases outside gene matches: 5. CDR3 bases read: TGTGCCAGCAGCTTAGCATTTGACAGGGGTAATGAG. Protein sequence: CASSLAFDRGNE. The complete CDR3 sequence is CASSLAFDRGNEQFF.

Concerning this clone: The CDR3 is cut off 3 residues early in the read; its end comes from the germline J gene. The chain couples TRBV20-1 to TRBJ2-1, with TRBD2 identical over 8 bases. Germline CDR1 DFQATT, CDR2 SNEGSKA (reference sequence). The CDR3 has 15 residues. V shed 3 bases, J shed 4 bases, and the junction held 8 bases outside the gene matches. Incomplete CDR3 DNA: TGCAGTGCTAGTCAGCGGGAGTTTGGATACAATGAG. It encodes CSASQREFGYNE. In full, the CDR3 reads CSASQREFGYNEQFF.

As for this clone: The CDR3 goes on 3 residues after the read ends, and that part is filled in from the germline J gene. The rearrangement joins TRBV29-1 to TRBJ2-4; tentative D call: TRBD2 (6 bases). Per the germline V gene, CDR1 is SQVTM and CDR2 is ANQGSEA. The CDR3 is made up of 13 amino acids. The part of the CDR3 DNA that was read is TGCAGCGTTGACATTCCCTCGTCGGGGGTT. Its translation is CSVDIPSSGV. The CDR3 as a whole reads CSVDIPSSGVQYF.

A note on this clone: The observed sequence ends 3 residues before the CDR3 terminus, with the missing tail filled in from the germline J gene. The rearrangement links TRBV10-1 to TRBJ1-2; a possible D gene is TRBD1 (6 bases). Germline values: CDR1 WNHNN, CDR2 SYGVQD (reference sequence). This CDR3 is built from 17 residues. This CDR3 is CASSETLAGDKGHDYTF. Incomplete CDR3 DNA: TGCGCCAGCAGTGAAACCCTAGCAGGGGACAAAGGGCATGAC.

Details on this clone: The CDR3 end is not reached by the read, which stops 3 residues before it; the germline J gene fills it in. This chain uses TRBV18 with TRBJ2-4; TRBD1 agrees at 9 bases. The CDR3 covers 13 residues. Germline CDR1 is KGHSH and CDR2 is LQKENI. CDR3 loop: CASSQQGAYSQYF. The DNA read from the CDR3 is TGTGCCAGCTCTCAACAGGGGGCCTACAGT.

On this clone itself: The read is 3 residues too short to cover the CDR3 end, so that end is filled in from the germline J gene. This chain links TRBV5-1 with TRBJ1-2; D ambiguous. The CDR3 length is 12 residues. The germline V gene has CDR1 SGHRS and CDR2 YFSETQ. This chain's CDR3 is CASRVGQQGYTF. CDR3 bases read: TGCGCCAGCAGGGTTGGGCAGCAGGGC.

Points on this clone: The read comes to an end 3 residues before the CDR3 does, leaving the germline J gene to fill in the end. The J gene is TRBJ2-4, the V gene TRBV18, with D maybe TRBD1 (6 bases). CDR1 is KGHSH, CDR2 LQKENI, per germline. The CDR3 loop spans 18 amino acids. The CDR3 region is CASSPGSNRAQLSYGQYF. The sequenced part of the CDR3 DNA is TGTGCCAGCTCACCGGGGTCGAACAGGGCTCAACTGTCGTATGGT.

Turning to this clone: Read data end 3 residues before the CDR3 end; the end is taken from the germline J gene. The chain carries TRBV7-6 and TRBJ2-1, with TRBD2 matching over 10 bases. CDR1 SGHVS and CDR2 FNYEAQ come from the germline V gene. Germline trimming cut 5 bases from V and 1 base from J; bases unmatched to any gene: 2. The CDR3 consists of 15 residues. CDR3 DNA, as far as it was read: TGTGCCAGCAGCCAACTAGCGGGGTCCTACAATGAG. This sequence encodes CASSQLAGSYNE. The whole CDR3 reads CASSQLAGSYNEQFF.

With regard to this clone: The CDR3 end lies 3 residues beyond the end of the read and is filled in from the germline J gene. The J gene is TRBJ2-3, the V gene TRBV7-6; TRBD1 might be the D (6 bases). This CDR3 is 14 amino acids long. Germline CDR1 reads SGHVS; CDR2 reads FNYEAQ. The DNA read from the CDR3 is TGTGCCAGCAGCGTCAGGGGCGGGTTGGAGACG. Translated: CASSVRGGLET. The whole CDR3 region reads CASSVRGGLETQYF.

Comments on this clone: Coverage ceases 3 residues before the CDR3 finishes, and the germline J gene fills in the end. The chain carries TRBV2 and TRBJ1-2; D may be TRBD1 (6 bases). This CDR3 spans 13 amino acids. The V gene's germline CDR1 is SNHLY and CDR2 FYNNEI. Deletions cut 10 bases from V and 2 bases from J, with 14 bases between. The DNA read from the CDR3 is TGTGCCACCGCACCACAGGGCAACTATGGC. Encoded protein: CATAPQGNYG. From start to end, the CDR3 is CATAPQGNYGYTF. Full variable domain (missing parts from reference TRBV2 and TRBJ1-2): EPEVTQTPSHQVTQMGQEVILRCVPISNHLYFYWYRQILGQKVEFLVSFYNNEISEKSEIFDDQFSVERPDGSNFTLKIRSTKLEDSAMYFCATAPQGNYGYTFGSGTRLTVV.

As regards this clone: The read comes to an end 3 residues before the CDR3 does, leaving the germline J gene to fill in the end. The chain carries TRBV7-2 and TRBJ2-7, with D perhaps TRBD2 (6 bases). CDR3 length equals 15 residues. The V end lost 0 bases, the J end lost 6 bases, and 15 bases lay between the germline ends. Germline values: CDR1 SGHTA, CDR2 FQGNSA. The CDR3 DNA, read in part, is TGTGCCAGCAGCTTAGCCGGCGGGGTCCCCTCCGAG. It encodes CASSLAGGVPSE. The whole CDR3 sequence reads CASSLAGGVPSEQYF. The entire variable domain, with the rest obtained from reference TRBV7-2 and TRBJ2-7, is as follows: GAGVSQSPSNKVTEKGKDVELRCDPISGHTALYWYRQSLGQGLEFLIYFQGNSAPDKSGLPSDRFSAERTGGSVSTLTIQRTQQEDSAVYLCASSLAGGVPSEQYFGPGTRLTVT.

With respect to this clone: The sequence runs out 3 residues before the end of the CDR3; the remainder is reconstructed from the germline J gene. This chain links TRBV7-9 with TRBJ1-2, with 8 bases fitting TRBD1. The germline V gene has CDR1 SEHNR and CDR2 FQNEAQ (reference sequence). This CDR3 is built from 15 residues. The CDR3 bases that were read are TGTGCCAGCAGCTCCTCCGGGACAGGCTTCTACGAC. This gives the protein CASSSSGTGFYD. The full CDR3 protein reads CASSSSGTGFYDYTF.

On this clone: From the germline J gene comes the end of the CDR3, since the read stops 3 residues before it. This chain joins TRBV10-2 and TRBJ1-1; D may be TRBD1 (5 bases). V lost 7 bases and J lost 5, with 14 bases in between. This CDR3 region has 13 residues. The germline V gene encodes CDR1 WSHSY and CDR2 SAAADI. CDR3 DNA (partial): TGCGCCAGCAACTTGGCAGGGAGGACTGAA. This gives the protein CASNLAGRTE. The whole CDR3 protein is CASNLAGRTEAFF.

Points on this clone: The read falls 3 residues short of the CDR3 end, and the missing part is taken from the germline J gene. The chain links TRBV19 to TRBJ2-3, with 9 nucleotides matching TRBD1. From germline, CDR1 is LNHDA and CDR2 SQIVND (reference sequence). This CDR3 is built from 15 residues. The CDR3 protein is CASSRTGANNQPQYF. Incomplete CDR3 DNA: TGTGCCAGTAGTCGGACAGGGGCAAACAATCAGCCG.

A remark on this clone: The CDR3 extends 3 residues past the end of the read, so its final part is completed from the germline J gene. The chain links TRBV20-1 to TRBJ2-7, with TRBD1 as a possible D gene (5 bases). CDR3 size: 14 residues. Germline CDR1 reads DFQATT; CDR2 reads SNEGSKA (reference sequence). The germline V and J ends were trimmed by 3 bases and 5 bases, with 17 bases remaining between them. The covered CDR3 bases are TGCAGTGCTAGCTTGGGGCAGGGTGAAGACGAG. Translation: CSASLGQGEDE. From start to end, the CDR3 is CSASLGQGEDEQYF.

Points on this clone: Coverage ceases 3 residues before the CDR3 finishes, and the germline J gene fills in the end. This rearrangement joins TRBV7-9 to TRBJ1-4; D not resolved. CDR3 size: 15 residues. V was pared by 5 bases and J by 0 bases, with 10 bases between. The germline V gene encodes CDR1 SEHNR and CDR2 FQNEAQ (reference sequence). CDR3 DNA, as far as it was read: TGTGCCAGCAGCCGGAGGACTGCAACTAATGAAAAA. Translation gives CASSRRTATNEK. The complete CDR3 protein is CASSRRTATNEKLFF.

Regarding this clone: The CDR3 goes on 3 residues after the read ends, and that part is filled in from the germline J gene. V gene TRBV11-2 combines with J gene TRBJ1-5, with TRBD1 matching over 8 bases. V gave up 3 bases and J gave up 2 bases; unmatched junction bases: 0. The CDR3 sequence is 14 residues long. Per the germline V gene, CDR1 is SGHAT and CDR2 is FQNNGV. The sequenced part of the CDR3 DNA is TGTGCCAGCAGCTTGACAGGGGGCAATCAGCCC. Translating it yields CASSLTGGNQP. The full CDR3 is CASSLTGGNQPQHF.

As for this clone: The missing CDR3 end, 3 residues past where the read stops, is filled in from the germline J gene. This chain uses TRBV11-2 with TRBJ1-1; D is unresolved. The CDR3 consists of 14 residues. Trimming took 5 bases from V and 1 from J, leaving 11 bases between them. Per the germline V gene, CDR1 is SGHAT and CDR2 is FQNNGV. CDR3: CASSVTDTNTEAFF. The DNA read from the CDR3 is TGTGCCAGCAGCGTAACAGATACGAACACTGAA.